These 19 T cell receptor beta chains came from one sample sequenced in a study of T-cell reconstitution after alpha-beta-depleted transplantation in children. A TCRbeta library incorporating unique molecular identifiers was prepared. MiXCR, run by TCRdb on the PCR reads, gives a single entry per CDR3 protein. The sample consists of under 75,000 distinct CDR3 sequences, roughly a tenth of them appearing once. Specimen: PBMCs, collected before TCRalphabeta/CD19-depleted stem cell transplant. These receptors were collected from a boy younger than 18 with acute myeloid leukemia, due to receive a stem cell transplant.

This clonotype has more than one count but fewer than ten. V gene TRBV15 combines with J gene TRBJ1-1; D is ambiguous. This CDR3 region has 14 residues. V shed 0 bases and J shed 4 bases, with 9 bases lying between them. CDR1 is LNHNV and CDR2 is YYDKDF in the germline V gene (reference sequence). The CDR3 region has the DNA TGTGCCACCAGCAGAGATTGGGGAGGCACTGAAGCTTTCTTT. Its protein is CATSRDWGGTEAFF.

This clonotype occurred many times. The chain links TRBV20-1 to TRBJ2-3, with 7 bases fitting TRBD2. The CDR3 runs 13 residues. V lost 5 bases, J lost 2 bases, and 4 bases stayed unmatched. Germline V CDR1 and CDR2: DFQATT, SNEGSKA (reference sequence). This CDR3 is CSAGSGTTDTQYF. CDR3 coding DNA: TGCAGTGCTGGCAGCGGGACCACAGATACGCAGTATTTT.

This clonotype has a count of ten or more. The CDR3 loop reads CARAGDGSDTQYF. The CDR3 DNA reads TGTGCCAGAGCGGGGGATGGATCAGATACGCAGTATTTT. J is TRBJ2-3 and V is TRBV7-9, with 8 bases fitting TRBD2. CDR3 length: 13 residues. Germline lookup yields CDR1 SEHNR and CDR2 FQNEAQ (reference sequence). V gave up 9 bases and J gave up 4 bases; unmatched junction bases: 6. Combining the CDR3 with reference TRBV7-9 and TRBJ2-3 gives the whole variable domain DTGVSQNPRHKITKRGQNVTFRCDPISEHNRLYWYRQTLGQGPEFLTYFQNEAQLEKSRLLSDRFSAERPKGSFSTLEIQRTEQGDSAMYLCARAGDGSDTQYFGPGTRLTVL.

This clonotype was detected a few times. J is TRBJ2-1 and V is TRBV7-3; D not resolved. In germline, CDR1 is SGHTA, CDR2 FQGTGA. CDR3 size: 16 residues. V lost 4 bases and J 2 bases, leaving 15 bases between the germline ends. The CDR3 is CASSSPRATPYNEQFF. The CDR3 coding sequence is TGTGCCAGCAGCTCCCCTCGGGCTACCCCCTACAATGAGCAGTTCTTC. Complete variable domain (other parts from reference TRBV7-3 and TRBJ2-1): GAGVSQTPSNKVTEKGKYVELRCDPISGHTALYWYRQSLGQGPEFLIYFQGTGAADDSGLPNDRFFAVRPEGSVSTLKIQRTERGDSAVYLCASSSPRATPYNEQFFGPGTRLTVL.

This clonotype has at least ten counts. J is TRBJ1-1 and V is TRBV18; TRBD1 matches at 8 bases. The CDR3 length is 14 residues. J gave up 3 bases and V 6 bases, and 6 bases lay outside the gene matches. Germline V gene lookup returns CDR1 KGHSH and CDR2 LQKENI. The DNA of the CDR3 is TGTGCCAGCTCGTTGGACAGGGCGCACACTGAAGCTTTCTTT. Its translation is CASSLDRAHTEAFF.

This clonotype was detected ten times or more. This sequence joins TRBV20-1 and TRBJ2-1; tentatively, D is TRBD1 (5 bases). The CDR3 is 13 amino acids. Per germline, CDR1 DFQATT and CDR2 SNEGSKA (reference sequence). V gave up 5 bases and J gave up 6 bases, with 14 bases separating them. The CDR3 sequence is CSAEGASLNEQFF. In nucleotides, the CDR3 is TGCAGTGCTGAAGGGGCTAGTCTCAATGAGCAGTTCTTC.

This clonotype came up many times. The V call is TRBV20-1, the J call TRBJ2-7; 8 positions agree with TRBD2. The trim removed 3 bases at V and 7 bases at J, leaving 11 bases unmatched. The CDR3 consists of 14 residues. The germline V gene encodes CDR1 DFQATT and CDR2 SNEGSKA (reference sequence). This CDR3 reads CSASALAGTWEQYF. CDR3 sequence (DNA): TGCAGTGCTAGTGCCCTAGCGGGCACTTGGGAGCAGTACTTC.

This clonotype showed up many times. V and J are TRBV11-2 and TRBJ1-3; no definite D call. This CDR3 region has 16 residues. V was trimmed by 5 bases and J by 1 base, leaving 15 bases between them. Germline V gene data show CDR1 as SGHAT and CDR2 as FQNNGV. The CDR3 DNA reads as TGTGCCAGCAGCCCCGAGATGTGGGGATCTGGAAACACCATATATTTT. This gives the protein CASSPEMWGSGNTIYF.

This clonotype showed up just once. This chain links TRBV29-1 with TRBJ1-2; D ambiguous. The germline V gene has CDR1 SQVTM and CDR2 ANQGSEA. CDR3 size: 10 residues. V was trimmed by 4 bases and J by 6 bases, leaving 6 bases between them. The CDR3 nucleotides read TGCAGCGTTGGGCAGAATGGCTACACCTTC. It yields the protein CSVGQNGYTF.

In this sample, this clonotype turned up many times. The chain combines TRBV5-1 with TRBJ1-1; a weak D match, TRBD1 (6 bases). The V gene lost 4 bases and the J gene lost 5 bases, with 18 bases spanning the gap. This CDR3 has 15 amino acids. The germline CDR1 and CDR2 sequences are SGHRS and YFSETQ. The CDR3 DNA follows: TGCGCCAGCAGCACTACCGGGACATTCCGTACTGAAGCTTTCTTT. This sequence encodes CASSTTGTFRTEAFF. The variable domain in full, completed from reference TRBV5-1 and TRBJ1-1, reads KAGVTQTPRYLIKTRGQQVTLSCSPISGHRSVSWYQQTPGQGLQFLFEYFSETQRNKGNFPGRFSGRQFSNSRSEMNVSTLELGDSALYLCASSTTGTFRTEAFFGQGTRLTVV.

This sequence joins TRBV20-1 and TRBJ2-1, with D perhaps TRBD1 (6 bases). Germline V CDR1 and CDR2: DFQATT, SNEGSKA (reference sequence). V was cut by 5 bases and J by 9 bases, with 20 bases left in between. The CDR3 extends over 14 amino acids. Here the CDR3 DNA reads TGCAGTGCTCCGCTTTTTTGGGGGCGCTGTGAGCAGTTCTTC. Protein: CSAPLFWGRCEQFF.

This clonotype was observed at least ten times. The CDR3 reads CASSLKPGGGTDTQYF. The CDR3 region has the DNA TGTGCCAGCAGCTTAAAGCCAGGGGGCGGCACAGATACGCAGTATTTT. The J gene is TRBJ2-3, the V gene TRBV7-3; 8 positions match TRBD1. V lost 1 base and J lost 1; bases outside the gene matches: 4. CDR1 is SGHTA and CDR2 is FQGTGA in the germline V gene. This CDR3 is built from 16 residues.

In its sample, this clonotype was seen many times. Here the CDR3 DNA reads TGCGCCAGCAGCCAAGATACGGGGAGGGCAGATACGCAGTATTTT. Translating it yields CASSQDTGRADTQYF. The chain has TRBV4-1 and TRBJ2-3; 7 bases line up with TRBD2. The V gene end was trimmed by 0 bases and the J gene end by 4 bases; junction bases not matched to a gene: 4. Looked up from germline, CDR1 is MGHRA and CDR2 is YSYEKL. This CDR3 has 15 residues.

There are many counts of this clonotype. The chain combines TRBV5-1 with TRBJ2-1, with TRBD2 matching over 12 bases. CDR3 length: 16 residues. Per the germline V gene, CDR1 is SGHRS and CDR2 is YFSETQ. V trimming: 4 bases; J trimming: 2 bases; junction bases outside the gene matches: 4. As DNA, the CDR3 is TGCGCCAGCAGCGCCTGGACTAGCGGGACCTACAATGAGCAGTTCTTC. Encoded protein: CASSAWTSGTYNEQFF.

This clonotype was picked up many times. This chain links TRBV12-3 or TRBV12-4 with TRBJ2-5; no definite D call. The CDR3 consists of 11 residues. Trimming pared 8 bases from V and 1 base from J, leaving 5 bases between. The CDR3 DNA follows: TGTGCCAGCCGCCTCCAAGAGACCCAGTACTTC. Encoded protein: CASRLQETQYF.

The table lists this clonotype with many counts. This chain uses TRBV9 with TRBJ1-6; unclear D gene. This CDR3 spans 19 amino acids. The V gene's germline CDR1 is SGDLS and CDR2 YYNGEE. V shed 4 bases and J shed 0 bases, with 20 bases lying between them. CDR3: CASSSRPGQSSSYNSPLHF. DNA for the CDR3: TGTGCCAGCAGCTCGCGCCCGGGTCAGAGCAGCTCCTATAATTCACCCCTCCACTTT.

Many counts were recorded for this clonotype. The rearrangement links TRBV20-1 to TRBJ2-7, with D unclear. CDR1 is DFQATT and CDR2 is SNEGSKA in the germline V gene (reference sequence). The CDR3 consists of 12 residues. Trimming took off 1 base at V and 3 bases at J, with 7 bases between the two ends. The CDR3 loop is CSARASGYEQYF. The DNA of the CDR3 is TGCAGTGCTAGAGCTAGTGGCTACGAGCAGTACTTC.

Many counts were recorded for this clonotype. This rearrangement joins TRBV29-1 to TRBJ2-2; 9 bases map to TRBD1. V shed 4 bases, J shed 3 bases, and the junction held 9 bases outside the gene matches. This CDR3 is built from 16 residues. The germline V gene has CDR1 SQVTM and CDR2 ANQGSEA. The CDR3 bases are TGCAGCGTTGTTTGGGGACAGGGTAGAGACACCGGGGAGCTGTTTTTT. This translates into CSVVWGQGRDTGELFF.

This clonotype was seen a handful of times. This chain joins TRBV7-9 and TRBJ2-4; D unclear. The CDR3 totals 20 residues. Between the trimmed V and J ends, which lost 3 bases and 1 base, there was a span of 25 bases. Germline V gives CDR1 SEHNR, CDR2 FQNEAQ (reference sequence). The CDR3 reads CASSFSARPTERLAKNIQYF. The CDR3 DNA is TGTGCCAGCAGCTTCTCGGCCAGGCCCACGGAACGTCTGGCCAAAAACATTCAGTACTTC.